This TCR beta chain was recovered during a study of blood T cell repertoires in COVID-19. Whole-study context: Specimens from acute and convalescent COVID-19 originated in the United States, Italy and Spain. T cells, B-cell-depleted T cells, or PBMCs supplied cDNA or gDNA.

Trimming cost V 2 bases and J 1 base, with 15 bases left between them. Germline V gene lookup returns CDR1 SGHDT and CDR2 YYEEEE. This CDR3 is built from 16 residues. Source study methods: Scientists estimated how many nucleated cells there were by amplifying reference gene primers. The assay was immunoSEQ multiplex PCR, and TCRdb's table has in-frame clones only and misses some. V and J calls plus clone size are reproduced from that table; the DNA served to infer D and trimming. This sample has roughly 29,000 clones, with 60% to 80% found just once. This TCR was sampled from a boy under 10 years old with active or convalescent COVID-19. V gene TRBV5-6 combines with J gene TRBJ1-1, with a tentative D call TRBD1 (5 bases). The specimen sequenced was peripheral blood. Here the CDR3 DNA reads TGTGCCAGCAGCTTTAGGAGGGGCGCTGGGAACACTGAAGCTTTCTTT. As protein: CASSFRRGAGNTEAFF. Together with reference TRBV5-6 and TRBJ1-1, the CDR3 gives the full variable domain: DAGVTQSPTHLIKTRGQQVTLRCSPKSGHDTVSWYQQALGQGPQFIFQYYEEEERQRGNFPDRFSGHQFPNYSSELNVNALLLGDSALYLCASSFRRGAGNTEAFFGQGTRLTVV.